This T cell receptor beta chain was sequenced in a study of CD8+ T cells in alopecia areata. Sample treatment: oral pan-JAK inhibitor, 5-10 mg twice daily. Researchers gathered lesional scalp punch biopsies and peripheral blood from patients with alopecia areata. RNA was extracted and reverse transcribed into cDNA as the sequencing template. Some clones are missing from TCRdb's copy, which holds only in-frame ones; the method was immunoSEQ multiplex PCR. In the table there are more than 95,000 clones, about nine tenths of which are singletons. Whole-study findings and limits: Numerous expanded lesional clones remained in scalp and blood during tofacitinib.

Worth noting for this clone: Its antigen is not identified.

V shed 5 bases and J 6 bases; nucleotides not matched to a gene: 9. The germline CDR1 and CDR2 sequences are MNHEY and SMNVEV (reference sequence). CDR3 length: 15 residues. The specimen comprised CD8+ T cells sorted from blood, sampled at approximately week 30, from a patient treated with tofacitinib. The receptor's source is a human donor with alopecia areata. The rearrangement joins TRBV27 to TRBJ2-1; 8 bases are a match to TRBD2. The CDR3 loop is CASSGLAGTANEQFF. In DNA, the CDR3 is TGTGCCAGCAGTGGACTAGCCGGGACCGCCAATGAGCAGTTCTTC.